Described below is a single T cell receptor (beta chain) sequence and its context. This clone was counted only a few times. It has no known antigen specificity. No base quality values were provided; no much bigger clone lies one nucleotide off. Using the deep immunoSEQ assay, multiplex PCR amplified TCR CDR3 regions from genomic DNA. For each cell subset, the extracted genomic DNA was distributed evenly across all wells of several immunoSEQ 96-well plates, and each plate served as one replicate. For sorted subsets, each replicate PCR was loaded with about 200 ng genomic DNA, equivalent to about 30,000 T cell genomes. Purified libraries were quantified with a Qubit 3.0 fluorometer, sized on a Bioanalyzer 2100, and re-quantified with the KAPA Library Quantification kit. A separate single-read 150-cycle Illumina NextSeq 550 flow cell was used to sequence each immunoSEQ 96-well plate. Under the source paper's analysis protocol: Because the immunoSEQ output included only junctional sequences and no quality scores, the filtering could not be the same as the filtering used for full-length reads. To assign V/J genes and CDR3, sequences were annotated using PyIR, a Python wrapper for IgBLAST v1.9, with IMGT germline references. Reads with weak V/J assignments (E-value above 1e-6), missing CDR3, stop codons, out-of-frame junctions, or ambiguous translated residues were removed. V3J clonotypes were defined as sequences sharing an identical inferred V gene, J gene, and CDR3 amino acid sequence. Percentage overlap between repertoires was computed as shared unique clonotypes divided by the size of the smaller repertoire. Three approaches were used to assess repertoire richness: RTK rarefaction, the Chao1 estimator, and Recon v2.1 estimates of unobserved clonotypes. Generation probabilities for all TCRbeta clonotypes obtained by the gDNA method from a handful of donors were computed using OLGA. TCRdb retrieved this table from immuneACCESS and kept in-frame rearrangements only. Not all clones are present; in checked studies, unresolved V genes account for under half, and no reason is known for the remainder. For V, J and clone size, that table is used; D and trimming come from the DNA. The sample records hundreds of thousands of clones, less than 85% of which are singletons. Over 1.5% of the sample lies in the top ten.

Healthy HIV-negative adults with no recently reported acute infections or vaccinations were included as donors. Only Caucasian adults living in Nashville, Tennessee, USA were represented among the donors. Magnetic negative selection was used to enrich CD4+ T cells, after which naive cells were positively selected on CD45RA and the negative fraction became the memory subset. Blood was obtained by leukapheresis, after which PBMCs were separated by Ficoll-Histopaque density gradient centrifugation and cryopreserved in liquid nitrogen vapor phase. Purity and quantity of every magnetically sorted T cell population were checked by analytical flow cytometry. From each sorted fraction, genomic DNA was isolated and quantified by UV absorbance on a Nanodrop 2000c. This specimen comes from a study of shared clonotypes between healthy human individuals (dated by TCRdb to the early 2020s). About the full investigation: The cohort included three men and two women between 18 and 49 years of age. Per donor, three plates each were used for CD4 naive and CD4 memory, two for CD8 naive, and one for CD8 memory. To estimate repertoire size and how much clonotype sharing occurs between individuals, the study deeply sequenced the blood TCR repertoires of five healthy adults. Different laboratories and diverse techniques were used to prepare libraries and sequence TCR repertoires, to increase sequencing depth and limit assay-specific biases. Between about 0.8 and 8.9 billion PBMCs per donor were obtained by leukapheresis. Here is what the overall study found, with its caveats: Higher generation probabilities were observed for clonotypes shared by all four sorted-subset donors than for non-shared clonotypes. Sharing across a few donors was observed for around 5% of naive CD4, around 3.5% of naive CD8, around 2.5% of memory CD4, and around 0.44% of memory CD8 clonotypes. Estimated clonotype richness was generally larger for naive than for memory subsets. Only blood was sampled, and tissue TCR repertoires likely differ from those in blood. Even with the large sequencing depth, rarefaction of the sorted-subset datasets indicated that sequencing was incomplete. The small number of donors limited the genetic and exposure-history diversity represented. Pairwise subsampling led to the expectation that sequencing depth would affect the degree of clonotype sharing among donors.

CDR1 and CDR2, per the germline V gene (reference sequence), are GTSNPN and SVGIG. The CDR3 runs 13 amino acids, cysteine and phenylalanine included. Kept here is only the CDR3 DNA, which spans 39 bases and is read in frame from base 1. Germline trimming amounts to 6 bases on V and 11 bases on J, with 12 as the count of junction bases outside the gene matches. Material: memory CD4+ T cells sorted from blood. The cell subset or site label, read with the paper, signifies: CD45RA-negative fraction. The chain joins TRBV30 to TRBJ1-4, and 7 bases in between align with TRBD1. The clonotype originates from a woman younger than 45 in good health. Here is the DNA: TGTGCCTGTATGACAGGGCCAATTGACAAACTGTTTTTT. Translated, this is CACMTGPIDKLFF. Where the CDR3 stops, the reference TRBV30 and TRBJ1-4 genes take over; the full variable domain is SQTIHQWPATLVQPVGSPLSLECTVEGTSNPNLYWYRQAAGRGLQLLFYSVGIGQISSEVPQNLSASRPQDRQFILSSKKLLLSDSGFYLCACMTGPIDKLFFGSGTQLSVL.